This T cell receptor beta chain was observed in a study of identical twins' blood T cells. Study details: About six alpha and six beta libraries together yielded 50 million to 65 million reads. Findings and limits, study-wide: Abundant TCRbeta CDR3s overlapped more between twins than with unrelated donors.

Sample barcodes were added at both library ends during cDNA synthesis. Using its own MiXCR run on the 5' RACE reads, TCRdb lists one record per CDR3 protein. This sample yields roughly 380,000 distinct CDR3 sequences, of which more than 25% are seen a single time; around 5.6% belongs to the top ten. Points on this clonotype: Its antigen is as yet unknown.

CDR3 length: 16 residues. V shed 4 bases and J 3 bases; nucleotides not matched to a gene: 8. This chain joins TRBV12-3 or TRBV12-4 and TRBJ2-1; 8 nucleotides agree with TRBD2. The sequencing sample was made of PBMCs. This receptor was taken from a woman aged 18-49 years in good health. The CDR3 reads CASSWETSGIYNEQFF. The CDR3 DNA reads TGTGCCAGCAGTTGGGAAACTAGCGGAATCTACAATGAGCAGTTCTTC.